The sequence of this T cell receptor beta chain was determined in a study of long-term antiretroviral therapy in people with HIV (dated by TCRdb to about 2022). Some background on the complete study: The earliest samples were collected approximately a decade before the 2015 WHO recommendation for immediate ART, a period when ART was typically delayed until CD4 counts fell. From some 30 adults with confirmed HIV infection, the cohort provided 150 to 200 cryopreserved PBMC samples, gathered serially across a mean of about six years (range 1-12). No cross-contamination during QIAcube processing was shown when test extractions of a monoclonal T-cell line were performed alongside 30 to 40 polyclonal samples. A retrospective serial study tested whether changes in peripheral blood TRB repertoire composition and diversity were associated with ART initiation and durable HIV suppression. Of the roughly 31 participants with HIV, about a dozen were female.

Paper-wide results and their limitations: Limited PBMC availability meant only the TCR beta chain was sequenced, without alpha chain pairing. Unsorted PBMC were profiled instead of sorted CD4+ and CD8+ T cells because pre-ART samples had limited cell numbers. The repertoire was dominated across all time points by expanded TRB clones identified before ART initiation, although this dominance was seen to fluctuate and to decrease in many PLHIV after ART. CDR3 length ranges in HIV repertoires were narrower than in controls, and network structure suggested an antigen-experienced repertoire with only a slight naive shift after ART. No data were available on ART adherence, viral resistance or therapy changes, limiting inferences about post-ART repertoire changes. Starting ART was linked to a significant rise in TRB diversity, yet even after long-term ART the diversity remained significantly lower than in transplant donor controls. Samples dated from about 2004 to 2018, and the ART regimens used may be less effective than current ones.

The immunoSEQ hsTCRB v3.0 assay was used at survey level resolution for TRB variable region sequencing. The target sequencing depth for TRB was roughly 40,000-50,000 T-cell genomes per sample. TRB libraries were pooled and sequenced on an Illumina MiSeq using a v3 150-cycle kit. From the authors' description of their analysis: Repertoire analysis ran in R within a reproducible Nextflow workflow covering QC, data transformation and analysis. LymphoSeq2, an R package for exploring AIRR-Seq data, was used to implement custom analyses. A few samples that produced fewer than 5000 total TRB sequences were removed, so 188 HIV repertoires were analyzed. Among the 188 retained HIV repertoires, roughly 60 were collected before ART initiation and some 130 were collected after ART initiation. Each repertoire was downsampled to 5000 TRB nucleotide sequences, and summary statistics were averaged across 100 downsampling iterations. The analysis kept only TRB sequences whose CDR3 regions were at least seven amino acids long. Diversity was assessed using a clonality score derived from Shannon entropy and using the Gini coefficient. Repertoire networks linked the top 5000 CDR3 amino acid sequences whenever two sequences differed by an edit distance of one. For TRB CDR3 amino acid sequences, GLIPH2 was used to predict antigen specificity groups and MHC restriction. CDR3 amino acid sequences were matched against VDJdb and McPAS-TCR to flag known CMV, EBV, HIV or tissue antigen associations. Pre-ART, post-ART and control groups were compared with Wilcoxon signed-rank tests and Holm-Bonferroni correction. The immuneACCESS repertoire file appears here via TCRdb, limited to in-frame rearrangements. These files lack a portion of the clones; in checked studies, under half of the deficit traces to unresolved V genes, and the cause of the others is not known. V, J and clone size are taken as reported in that table, and D and trimming were inferred from the DNA itself. For this sample the table gives around 25,000 clones, of which 65% to 85% were detected only once. The top ten clones comprise 5.1% of the sample.

Participants were included only if at least one PBMC sample before ART initiation and at least two post-ART samples were available. Every participant with HIV received treatment in the United States of America. Before DNA extraction, cryopreserved samples of roughly 0.85-10 million PBMC were thawed and washed. At the time of the earliest PBMC sample for each participant with HIV, ages ranged from about 23 to 60 years. PBMC samples were contributed by each participant from 1-4 timepoints before ART initiation and 2-8 timepoints after ART initiation, with a median of 7 samples. Serial HIV viral load, CD4+ T-cell count, ART history and demographic data were obtained for every participant. Genomic DNA was extracted from unsorted PBMC with a Qiagen kit on a QIAcube, processed in batches of 12 samples. A few counts support this clone. The antigen it binds to is not known. Base qualities are not at hand, and no much larger clone is one base apart.

Trimming costs V 5 bases and J 4 bases, and their ends lie 21 bases apart. The germline V gene yields MDHEN for CDR1 and SYDVKM for CDR2. The CDR3 starts with the cysteine, ends with the phenylalanine, and has 16 residues. The only DNA kept is the CDR3, 48 bases in frame from the first base. Sequences were derived from unsorted PBMCs, sampled 3 years after starting antiretroviral therapy. The clonotype comes from a man aged 18 to 30 with HIV. The rearrangement joined TRBV28 to TRBJ2-7, and TRBD2 may be the D gene, going by 6 matching bases. The nucleotides read TGTGCCAGCAGTGCTCCCTTAGGAGGGATGATTTACGAGCAGTACTTC. This yields the protein CASSAPLGGMIYEQYF.